A selection of T cell receptor beta chains follows, all from one sample in a study of T cells in Graves' hyperthyroidism and ophthalmopathy. TCRdb re-called the multiplex PCR reads with MiXCR, one entry per CDR3 protein. The sample yields about 520,000 distinct CDR3 sequences, around a quarter seen once. Input material: blood. These receptors all stem from a woman aged 30 to 39 with Graves' ophthalmopathy. CDR3s include the opening cysteine and the closing phenylalanine or tryptophan. Expanded clones are given a class, and other clones once, few, many or no size at all.

j_call clone_size cdr3_length v_call cdr3_aa
TRBJ1-2 many 15 TRBV9 CASSPMAGANYGYTF
TRBJ2-7 many 15 TRBV7-9 CASSLAGLASYEQYF
TRBJ2-5 NA 17 TRBV5-1 CASSWGPTLGTGETQYF
TRBJ2-7 NA 15 TRBV20-1 CSARPSGLDLYEQYF
TRBJ1-1 NA 13 TRBV6-2/TRBV6-3 CASSYIYTTEAFF
TRBJ2-5 NA 16 TRBV19 CASSNRRTGDTETQYF
TRBJ1-5 many 19 TRBV6-2/TRBV6-3 CASSYSSYPKKASNQPQHF
TRBJ1-1 many 13 TRBV6-4 CASSDSPNTEAFF
TRBJ1-6 many 12 TRBV12-3/TRBV12-4 CASSFGLSPLHF
TRBJ1-5 NA 16 TRBV4-2 CASSHGGGEGNQPQHF
TRBJ2-5 many 15 TRBV20-1 CSARAYGQGNETQYF
TRBJ1-1 NA 13 TRBV20-1 CSASLALSTEAFF
TRBJ1-2 many 11 TRBV4-1 CASSQGYGYTF
TRBJ2-7 many 14 TRBV10-3 CAISESGRPYEQYF
TRBJ2-2 NA 15 TRBV5-1 CASSVEGLNTGELFF
TRBJ2-2 many 13 TRBV6-1 CASRAANTGELFF
TRBJ1-5 NA 14 TRBV6-5 CASSLNGQHQPQHF